Below, 23 T cell receptor beta chains from the same sample are listed, as sequenced in a study of T cells after yellow fever vaccination (dated 2019 in TCRdb). The library was generated by 5' RACE. The reads were generated on an Illumina NovaSeq 6000. Using fastp at Q25 and MiXCR, TCRdb reprocessed the public reads and kept productive beta chains. Entries are consolidated by CDR3 protein sequence, retaining the most common genes and DNA. This sample lists some 290,000 distinct CDR3 sequences; about 10% were detected once. The ten largest account for 3% to 3.5% of the sample. Interpreted using the paper, the treatment or condition label stands for: live attenuated yellow fever vaccine strain. The sample in question was CD4+ T cells sorted from PBMCs, obtained 45 days after the yellow fever booster vaccination. These TCRs come from a man between 18 and 35 years old who received the YFV17D yellow fever vaccine.

The chain links TRBV10-3 to TRBJ2-1; D not certain. Germline assignment: CDR1 ENHRY and CDR2 SYGVKD. Trimming removed 3 bases from V and 0 bases from J, with 6 bases in between. The CDR3 extends over 14 amino acids. CDR3 amino acids: CAISEPSSYNEQFF. DNA for the CDR3: TGTGCCATCAGTGAACCCAGCTCCTACAATGAGCAGTTCTTC.

The sample holds a few counts of this clonotype. The chain joins TRBV4-1 to TRBJ2-3; 7 bases map to TRBD2. Germline V CDR1 and CDR2: MGHRA, YSYEKL. CDR3 length: 16 amino acids. Germline trimming cut 4 bases from V and 7 bases from J; bases unmatched to any gene: 14. The DNA of the CDR3 is TGCGCCAGCAGCCCCCCTGGGACTATGACCGTGTATACGCAGTATTTT. This gives the protein CASSPPGTMTVYTQYF.

This clonotype was counted only a few times. The chain is built from TRBV19 and TRBJ2-2, with D possibly being TRBD1 (6 bases). Germline V gene sequence: CDR1 LNHDA, CDR2 SQIVND (reference sequence). The CDR3 has 14 residues. V lost 5 bases, J lost 1 base, and 8 bases lay in between. The CDR3 sequence is CASSQGQNTGELFF. In DNA form, the CDR3 reads TGTGCCAGTAGTCAGGGACAGAACACCGGGGAGCTGTTTTTT.

CDR3 region: CASSRPQGSPLHF. DNA for the CDR3: TGTGCCAGCAGTAGGCCCCAGGGATCACCCCTCCACTTT. The gene calls are TRBV6-5 and TRBJ1-6; TRBD1 might be the D (5 bases). The V end was cut by 5 bases, the J end by 10 bases, with 12 bases between. CDR1 is MNHEY, CDR2 SVGAGI, per germline. CDR3 length: 13 amino acids.

V usage is TRBV7-2 and J usage is TRBJ2-2, with D tentatively TRBD2 (5 bases). V was cut by 1 base and J by 5 bases, with 11 bases left in between. Germline loops: CDR1 SGHTA, CDR2 FQGNSA. The CDR3 extends over 15 amino acids. The CDR3 reads CASSLGRGLTGELFF. In nucleotides, the CDR3 is TGTGCCAGCAGCTTAGGACGGGGTTTAACCGGGGAGCTGTTTTTT.

The sample holds a few counts of this clonotype. J is TRBJ2-6 and V is TRBV12-3 or TRBV12-4; no definite D call. The CDR3 has 15 amino acids. Trimming took 6 bases from V and 0 from J, leaving 9 bases between them. DNA of the CDR3: TGTGCCAGCAGGGGGTCGTACTCTGGGGCCAACGTCCTGACTTTC. As protein: CASRGSYSGANVLTF.

CDR3 DNA sequence: TGTGCCAGCAGTGTCCTGTATGGCTACACCTTC. This gives the protein CASSVLYGYTF. The chain links TRBV25-1 to TRBJ1-2; unclear D gene. The CDR3 spans 11 residues. Per germline, CDR1 MGHDK and CDR2 SYGVNS. Between the trimmed V and J ends, which lost 4 bases and 5 bases, there was a span of 5 bases.

Only a few counts were recorded for this clonotype. The rearrangement joins TRBV7-2 to TRBJ2-7; D might be TRBD2 (6 bases). V was clipped by 3 bases and J by 0 bases, with 12 bases between them. CDR3 length: 15 residues. Germline V CDR1 and CDR2: SGHTA, FQGNSA. The CDR3 DNA follows: TGTGCCAGCAGCTTTCGCGGGGATAGCTCCTACGAGCAGTACTTC. Translating it yields CASSFRGDSSYEQYF.

This chain joins TRBV10-1 and TRBJ2-1; TRBD2 is a possible D gene (6 bases). This CDR3 is 16 amino acids long. Germline V gene sequence: CDR1 WNHNN, CDR2 SYGVQD (reference sequence). Trimming left V 4 bases short and J 10 bases short, with 23 bases between. The CDR3 coding sequence is TGCGCCAGCAGTGCAAATTTCGGGACTCCCCAGGGCGAGCAGTTCTTC. Translation gives CASSANFGTPQGEQFF.

This clonotype was counted a few times. The chain joins TRBV2 to TRBJ1-6; D unresolved. CDR3 length equals 13 residues. Germline lookup yields CDR1 SNHLY and CDR2 FYNNEI. V shed 7 bases and J shed 10 bases, with 14 bases lying between them. DNA of the CDR3: TGTGCCAGCAAGCTCGGTGGAGGCTCACCCCTCCACTTT. Its translation is CASKLGGGSPLHF. Supplemented by reference TRBV2 and TRBJ1-6, the full variable domain reads EPEVTQTPSHQVTQMGQEVILRCVPISNHLYFYWYRQILGQKVEFLVSFYNNEISEKSEIFDDQFSVERPDGSNFTLKIRSTKLEDSAMYFCASKLGGGSPLHFGNGTRLTVT.

The table lists this clonotype with a few counts. This sequence joins TRBV12-3 or TRBV12-4 and TRBJ2-7; D may be TRBD1 or TRBD2 (5 bases each). CDR3 length: 15 amino acids. With 5 bases removed from V and 9 bases from J, the gap between germline ends came to 23 bases. CDR3: CASSPLGLGDVGQYF. CDR3 DNA sequence: TGTGCCAGCAGTCCCCTTGGGTTGGGGGACGTTGGGCAGTACTTC.

This clonotype was detected only a few times. The V and J genes are TRBV6-1 and TRBJ2-7; D call uncertain. V dropped 7 bases and J dropped 2 bases, with 15 bases sitting between them. Germline-derived CDR1 and CDR2 are MNHNS and SASEGT. This CDR3 spans 14 amino acids. As DNA, the CDR3 is TGTGCCAGCACCCCGAGATTCGAGACCTACGAGCAGTACTTC. This encodes CASTPRFETYEQYF.

Comment on this clonotype: The missing conserved phenylalanine or tryptophan at the end of this CDR3 makes a read error likely. The genes are TRBV4-3 and TRBJ2-6; no clear D gene. Trimming removed 4 bases from V and 0 bases from J, with 10 bases in between. The germline gives CDR1 LGHNA, CDR2 YSLEER. CDR3 size: 16 residues. The CDR3 bases are TGCGCCAGCAGCCGAGCCCTGGCCTCTGGGGCCAACGTCCTGACTGTC. Protein sequence: CASSRALASGANVLTV.

This clonotype has only a few counts. The rearrangement uses TRBV13 and TRBJ2-5, with D uncertain. The V gene's germline CDR1 is PRHDT and CDR2 FYEKMQ (reference sequence). The length of the CDR3 is 14 residues. Between the trimmed V and J ends, which lost 1 base and 6 bases, there was a span of 12 bases. The CDR3 DNA is TGTGCCAGCAGCTTAGCGGCGAATAGGCAGACCCAGTACTTC. Translating it yields CASSLAANRQTQYF.

The table lists this clonotype with a few counts. The chain carries TRBV5-1 and TRBJ2-3, with unresolved D. Trimming removed 0 bases from V and 4 bases from J, with 6 bases in between. Germline V CDR1 and CDR2: SGHRS, YFSETQ. This CDR3 is 13 amino acids long. This chain's CDR3 is CASSLDRPDTQYF. The CDR3 region has the DNA TGCGCCAGCAGCTTGGATCGGCCAGATACGCAGTATTTT. The full variable domain, its missing parts supplied by reference TRBV5-1 and TRBJ2-3, is KAGVTQTPRYLIKTRGQQVTLSCSPISGHRSVSWYQQTPGQGLQFLFEYFSETQRNKGNFPGRFSGRQFSNSRSEMNVSTLELGDSALYLCASSLDRPDTQYFGPGTRLTVL.

The V gene is TRBV6-2 or TRBV6-3, the J gene TRBJ2-7; the match to TRBD2 covers 11 bases. The CDR3 runs to 15 residues. V dropped 5 bases and J dropped 2; count of bases not matched to a gene: 5. Germline assignment: CDR1 MNHEY and CDR2 SVGEGT. The CDR3 nucleotides read TGTGCCAGCAGTCCCGGTAGCGGGGGGGCCTACGAGCAGTACTTC. This codes for CASSPGSGGAYEQYF.

The rearrangement uses TRBV7-2 and TRBJ2-4, with a tentative D call TRBD2 (5 bases). V lost 5 bases and J lost 9, with 14 bases in between. CDR1 is SGHTA, CDR2 FQGNSA, per germline. CDR3 length: 13 amino acids. The CDR3 protein is CASSISTKGIQYF. The CDR3 coding sequence is TGTGCCAGCAGCATATCGACTAAGGGCATTCAGTACTTC.

This clonotype appeared a few times. Given a much more abundant clone one base away, this may be a read error. The V call is TRBV20-1, the J call TRBJ1-5; possibly TRBD1 for D (5 bases). The CDR3 contains 16 residues. With 8 bases removed from V and 0 bases from J, the gap between germline ends came to 20 bases. The V gene's germline CDR1 is DFQATT and CDR2 SNEGSKA (reference sequence). CDR3 region: CSPKLSSGISNQPQHF. Written as DNA, the CDR3 is TGCAGTCCTAAATTATCCTCAGGGATTAGCAATCAGCCCCAGCATTTT.

This rearrangement joins TRBV4-2 to TRBJ2-1; 9 bases fit TRBD2. Germline loops: CDR1 LGHNA, CDR2 YNFKEQ. V trimming: 0 bases; J trimming: 7 bases; junction bases outside the gene matches: 7. The CDR3 totals 16 residues. CDR3 DNA sequence: TGTGCCAGCAGCCAAGAACAGGGACTAGCAAGTAATGAGCAGTTCTTC. It yields the protein CASSQEQGLASNEQFF.

This clonotype was seen a few times. The rearrangement uses TRBV3-1 and TRBJ2-3, with D uncertain. Germline CDR1 and CDR2: LGHDT and YNNKEL (reference sequence). The CDR3 contains 11 residues. V gave up 2 bases and J gave up 5 bases, with 2 bases separating them. The CDR3 region has the DNA TGTGCCAGCAGCCAAATAGATACGCAGTATTTT. Translation gives CASSQIDTQYF.

This sequence joins TRBV5-4 and TRBJ2-1; the D call may be TRBD1 or TRBD2 (5 bases each). This CDR3 is 15 amino acids long. From germline, CDR1 is SGHNT and CDR2 YYREEE (reference sequence). The V end was cut by 4 bases, the J end by 5 bases, with 16 bases between. CDR3 DNA: TGTGCCAGCAGCCCGCCGGGGCGGAACCACAATGAGCAGTTCTTC. Translated, it gives CASSPPGRNHNEQFF. The full variable domain, with the rest looked up from reference TRBV5-4 and TRBJ2-1, is ETGVTQSPTHLIKTRGQQVTLRCSSQSGHNTVSWYQQALGQGPQFIFQYYREEENGRGNFPPRFSGLQFPNYSSELNVNALELDDSALYLCASSPPGRNHNEQFFGPGTRLTVL.

This chain connects TRBV6-2 or TRBV6-3 to TRBJ1-5; D remains ambiguous. Germline loops: CDR1 MNHEY, CDR2 SVGEGT. The V end lost 7 bases, the J end lost 5 bases, and 18 bases lay between the germline ends. This CDR3 comprises 15 residues. The CDR3 loop is CASKISRRGDQPQHF. CDR3 in DNA: TGTGCCAGCAAGATATCCCGACGGGGAGATCAGCCCCAGCATTTT.

The chain uses TRBV18 and TRBJ2-1; 9 nucleotides match TRBD1. Germline CDR1 reads KGHSH; CDR2 reads LQKENI. V was clipped by 3 bases and J by 10 bases; unmatched bases: 7. This CDR3 is 14 amino acids long. The CDR3 bases are TGTGCCAGCTCACCGGGACAGGGCACCTCCGAGCAGTTCTTC. The encoded protein is CASSPGQGTSEQFF.